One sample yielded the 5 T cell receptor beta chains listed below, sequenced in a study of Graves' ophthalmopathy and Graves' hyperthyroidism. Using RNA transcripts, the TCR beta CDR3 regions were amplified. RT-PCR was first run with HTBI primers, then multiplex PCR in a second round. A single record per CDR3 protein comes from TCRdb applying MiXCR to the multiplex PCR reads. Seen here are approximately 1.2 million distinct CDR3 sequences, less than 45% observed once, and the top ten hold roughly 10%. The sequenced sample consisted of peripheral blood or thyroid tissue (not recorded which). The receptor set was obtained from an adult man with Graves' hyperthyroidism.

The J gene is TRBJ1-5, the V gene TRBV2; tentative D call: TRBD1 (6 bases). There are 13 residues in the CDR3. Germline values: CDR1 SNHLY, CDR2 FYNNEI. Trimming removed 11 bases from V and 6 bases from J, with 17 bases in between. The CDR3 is CAAVGAGPQPQHF. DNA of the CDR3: TGTGCCGCCGTGGGGGCAGGGCCTCAGCCCCAGCATTTT.

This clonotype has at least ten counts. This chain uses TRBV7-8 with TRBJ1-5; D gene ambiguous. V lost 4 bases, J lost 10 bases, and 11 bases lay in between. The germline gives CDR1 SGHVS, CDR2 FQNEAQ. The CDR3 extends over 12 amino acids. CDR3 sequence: CASSSASGPQHF. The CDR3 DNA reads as TGTGCCAGCAGCTCCGCATCCGGACCCCAGCATTTT.

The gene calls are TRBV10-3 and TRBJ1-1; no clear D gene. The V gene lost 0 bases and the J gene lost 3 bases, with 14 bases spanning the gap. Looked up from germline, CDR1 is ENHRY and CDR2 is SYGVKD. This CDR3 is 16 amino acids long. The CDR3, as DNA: TGTGCCATCAGTGAGTCGATCGACCGAGGCTACACTGAAGCTTTCTTT. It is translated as CAISESIDRGYTEAFF.

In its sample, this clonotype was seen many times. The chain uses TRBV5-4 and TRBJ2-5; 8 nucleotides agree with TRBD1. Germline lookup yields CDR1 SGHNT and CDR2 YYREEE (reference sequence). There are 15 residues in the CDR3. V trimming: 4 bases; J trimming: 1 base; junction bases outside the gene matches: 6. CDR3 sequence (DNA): TGTGCCAGCAGCCCTGGACAGGGTCGCCAAGAGACCCAGTACTTC. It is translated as CASSPGQGRQETQYF.

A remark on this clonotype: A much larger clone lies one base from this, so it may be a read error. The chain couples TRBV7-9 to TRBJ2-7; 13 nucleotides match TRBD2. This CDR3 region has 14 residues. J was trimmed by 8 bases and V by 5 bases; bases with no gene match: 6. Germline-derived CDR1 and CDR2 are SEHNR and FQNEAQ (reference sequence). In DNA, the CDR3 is TGTGCCAGCAGCCGGACTAGCGGGAGTACCAAGCAGTACTTC. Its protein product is CASSRTSGSTKQYF.